This T cell receptor (beta chain) was captured in a study of T cells in Graves' hyperthyroidism and ophthalmopathy. Disease duration under 2 months; hyperthyroidism patients were aged 18 to 65. Exclusion of patients followed from uncontrolled infection, other autoimmune disease, pregnancy or lactation. Overall study findings and caveats: Ophthalmopathy was told apart from stable hyperthyroidism by a 13 V-J model.

From RNA transcripts, TCR beta CDR3 regions were amplified. The primer set for the first-round RT-PCR of the TCR CDR3 was HTBI. Each CDR3 protein is one row after TCRdb ran MiXCR on the multiplex PCR reads. The table lists 700,000 to 950,000 distinct CDR3 sequences, just over 35% of them singletons. The germline CDR1 and CDR2 sequences are SQVTM and ANQGSEA. With 4 bases removed from V and 3 bases from J, the gap between germline ends came to 13 bases. The CDR3 has 13 amino acids. Worth noting for this clonotype: Its antigen is unknown.

This clonotype was sampled from a middle-aged woman with Graves' hyperthyroidism. V usage is TRBV29-1 and J usage is TRBJ2-7; a weak D match, TRBD1 (7 bases). The sample comprised blood. The DNA of the CDR3 is TGCAGCGTTGTGGCAGGGGGACTCTACGAGCAGTACTTC. Protein sequence: CSVVAGGLYEQYF.